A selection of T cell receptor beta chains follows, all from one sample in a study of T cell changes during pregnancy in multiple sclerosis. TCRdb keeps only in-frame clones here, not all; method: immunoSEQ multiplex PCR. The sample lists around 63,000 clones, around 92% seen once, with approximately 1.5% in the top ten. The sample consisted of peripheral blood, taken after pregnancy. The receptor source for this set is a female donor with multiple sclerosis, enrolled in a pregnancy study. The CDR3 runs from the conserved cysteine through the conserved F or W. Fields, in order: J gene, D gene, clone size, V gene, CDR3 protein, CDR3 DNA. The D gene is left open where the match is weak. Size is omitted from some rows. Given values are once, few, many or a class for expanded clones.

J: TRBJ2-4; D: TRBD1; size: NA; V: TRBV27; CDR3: CASSPLDRAKNIQYF; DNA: TGTGCCAGCAGTCCCTTGGACAGGGCCAAAAACATTCAGTACTTC
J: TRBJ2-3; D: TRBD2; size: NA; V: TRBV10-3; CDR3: CAITTGLAGTDTQYF; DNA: TGTGCCATCACCACGGGACTAGCTGGCACAGATACGCAGTATTTT
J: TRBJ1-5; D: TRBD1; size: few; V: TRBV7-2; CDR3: CASSWTGSQPQHF; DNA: TGTGCCAGCAGCTGGACAGGGAGCCAGCCCCAGCATTTT
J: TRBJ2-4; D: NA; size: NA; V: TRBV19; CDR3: CASRGPGDIQYF; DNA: TGTGCCAGCCGAGGCCCGGGGGACATTCAGTACTTC
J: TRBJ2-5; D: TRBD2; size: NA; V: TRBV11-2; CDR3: CASSLDLRLAGGETQYF; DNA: TGTGCCAGCAGCTTAGATCTTCGGTTAGCGGGTGGGGAGACCCAGTACTTC
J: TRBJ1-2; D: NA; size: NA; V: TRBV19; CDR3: CASSILAQGHGYTF; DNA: TGTGCCAGTAGTATTTTAGCACAGGGACATGGCTACACCTTC
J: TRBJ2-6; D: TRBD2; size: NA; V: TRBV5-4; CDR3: CASSLDLGRASGANVLTF; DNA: TGTGCCAGCAGCTTGGACCTCGGGAGGGCCTCTGGGGCCAACGTCCTGACTTTC
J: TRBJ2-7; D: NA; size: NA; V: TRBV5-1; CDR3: CASSFDRNYEQYF; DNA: TGCGCCAGCAGCTTCGACAGAAACTACGAGCAGTACTTC
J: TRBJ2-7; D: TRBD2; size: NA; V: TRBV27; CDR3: CASSPKTSGSSLGGYEQYF; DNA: TGTGCCAGCAGTCCCAAGACTAGCGGGAGCTCTTTGGGAGGCTACGAGCAGTACTTC
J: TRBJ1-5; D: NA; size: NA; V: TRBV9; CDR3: CASSVGGGNQPQHF; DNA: TGTGCCAGCAGCGTAGGGGGGGGCAATCAGCCCCAGCATTTT
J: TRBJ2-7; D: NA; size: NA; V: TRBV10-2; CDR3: CASSDTSHAYEQYF; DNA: TGCGCCAGCAGTGATACTAGCCACGCCTACGAGCAGTACTTC
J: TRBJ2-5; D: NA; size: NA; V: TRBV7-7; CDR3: CASSLQGIQETQYF; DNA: TGTGCTAGCAGCTTACAGGGAATCCAAGAGACCCAGTACTTC
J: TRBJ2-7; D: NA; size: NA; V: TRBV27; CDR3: CASSLNRAVPYEQYF; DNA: TGTGCCAGCAGTTTAAACAGGGCGGTCCCCTACGAGCAGTACTTC
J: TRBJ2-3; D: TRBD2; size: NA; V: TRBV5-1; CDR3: CASSSGLAGVMRTDTQYF; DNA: TGCGCCAGCAGCTCGGGACTAGCGGGAGTAATGAGGACAGATACGCAGTATTTT
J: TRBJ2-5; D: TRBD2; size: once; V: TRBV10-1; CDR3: CASSDGGVKETQYF; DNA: TGCGCCAGCAGTGATGGGGGGGTTAAAGAGACCCAGTACTTC
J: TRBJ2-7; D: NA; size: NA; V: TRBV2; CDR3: CASSERETGAYEQYF; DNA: TGTGCCAGCAGTGAACGGGAGACGGGGGCCTACGAGCAGTACTTC
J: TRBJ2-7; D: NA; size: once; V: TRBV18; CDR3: CASSPIEYYEQYF; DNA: TGTGCCAGCTCACCGATCGAGTACTACGAGCAGTACTTC
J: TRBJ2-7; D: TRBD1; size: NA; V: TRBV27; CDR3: CASSRTGSYEQYF; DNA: TGTGCCAGCAGTCGGACAGGGTCCTACGAGCAGTACTTC
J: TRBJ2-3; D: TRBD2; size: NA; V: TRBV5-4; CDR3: CASSSGLAASTDTQYF; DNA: TGTGCCAGCAGCAGCGGACTAGCGGCTAGCACAGATACGCAGTATTTT
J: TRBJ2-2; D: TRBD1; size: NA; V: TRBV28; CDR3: CASSSLKGAEDTGELFF; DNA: TGTGCCAGCAGTTCCCTAAAGGGGGCAGAGGACACCGGGGAGCTGTTTTTT
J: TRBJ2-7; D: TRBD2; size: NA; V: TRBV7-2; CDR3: CASSLVGSGSVSSYEQYF; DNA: TGTGCCAGCAGCTTAGTAGGTAGCGGGAGCGTGAGCTCCTACGAGCAGTACTTC
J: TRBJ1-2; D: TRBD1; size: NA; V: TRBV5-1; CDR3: CASSSGPGQEDLYGYTF; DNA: TGCGCCAGCAGCTCTGGCCCGGGACAGGAGGACCTCTATGGCTACACCTTC
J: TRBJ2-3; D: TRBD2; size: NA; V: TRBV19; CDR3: CASSIGLAGGYTQYF; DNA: TGTGCCAGTAGTATTGGGCTAGCGGGAGGGTATACGCAGTATTTT
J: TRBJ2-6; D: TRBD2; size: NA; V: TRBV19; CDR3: CASSIVGGAGANVLTF; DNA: TGTGCCAGTAGTATAGTGGGAGGGGCTGGGGCCAACGTCCTGACTTTC
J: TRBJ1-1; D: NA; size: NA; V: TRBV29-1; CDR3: CSVEEGAEAFF; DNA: TGCAGCGTTGAAGAGGGAGCTGAAGCTTTCTTT
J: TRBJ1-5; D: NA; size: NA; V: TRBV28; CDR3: CASSPGDRPLFGNQPQHF; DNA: TGTGCCAGCAGTCCTGGAGACAGGCCTTTATTTGGCAATCAGCCCCAGCATTTT
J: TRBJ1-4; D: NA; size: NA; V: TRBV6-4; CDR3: CASSLNGGTNEKLFF; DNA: TGTGCCAGCAGCCTTAATGGGGGGACTAATGAAAAACTGTTTTTT
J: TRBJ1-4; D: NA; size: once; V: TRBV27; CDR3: CASSFQVNEKLFF; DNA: TGTGCCAGCAGTTTCCAGGTTAATGAAAAACTGTTTTTT
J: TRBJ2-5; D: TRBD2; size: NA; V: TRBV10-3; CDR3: CATRPREGRETQYF; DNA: TGTGCCACCCGCCCGCGGGAGGGCCGCGAGACCCAGTACTTC
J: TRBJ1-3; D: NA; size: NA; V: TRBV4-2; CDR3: CASSQPSGTTGNTIYF; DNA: TGTGCCAGCAGCCAACCATCCGGGACAACTGGAAACACCATATATTTT
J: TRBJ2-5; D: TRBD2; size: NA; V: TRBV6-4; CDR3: CASSPATSGIETQYF; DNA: TGTGCCAGCAGCCCCGCCACTAGCGGGATCGAGACCCAGTACTTC
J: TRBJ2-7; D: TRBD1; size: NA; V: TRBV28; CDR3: CASSSGQGVDEQYF; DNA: TGTGCCAGCAGTTCAGGACAGGGGGTCGACGAGCAGTACTTC
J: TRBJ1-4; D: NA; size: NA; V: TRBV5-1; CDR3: CASSPMVGNEKLFF; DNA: TGCGCCAGCAGCCCGATGGTGGGCAATGAAAAACTGTTTTTT
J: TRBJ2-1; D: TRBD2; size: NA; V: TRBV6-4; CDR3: CASSDESSGSNEQFF; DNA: TGTGCCAGCAGTGACGAGTCTAGCGGGAGCAATGAGCAGTTCTTC
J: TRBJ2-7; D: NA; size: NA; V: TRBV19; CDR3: CASSIMGVDYEQYF; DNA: TGTGCCAGTAGTATTATGGGCGTGGACTACGAGCAGTACTTC
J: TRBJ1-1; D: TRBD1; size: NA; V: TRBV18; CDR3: CASSPEDRPAEAFF; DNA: TGTGCCAGCTCACCCGAGGACAGGCCCGCTGAAGCTTTCTTT
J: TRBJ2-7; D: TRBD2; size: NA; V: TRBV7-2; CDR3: CASSRFGYGAGVGEQYF; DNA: TGTGCCAGCAGCCGATTTGGCTACGGAGCGGGAGTGGGCGAGCAGTACTTC
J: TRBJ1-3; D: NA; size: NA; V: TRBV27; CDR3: CASSLAGRTPSGNTIYF; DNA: TGTGCCAGCAGTTTAGCCGGACGGACACCCTCTGGAAACACCATATATTTT
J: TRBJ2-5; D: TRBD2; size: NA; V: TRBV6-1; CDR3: CASSVGTSGSWETQYF; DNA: TGTGCCAGCAGTGTTGGGACTAGCGGGAGTTGGGAGACCCAGTACTTC
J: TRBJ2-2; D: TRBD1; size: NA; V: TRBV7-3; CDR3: CASSLTGGGTGELFF; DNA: TGTGCCAGCAGTTTGACAGGGGGAGGCACCGGGGAGCTGTTTTTT
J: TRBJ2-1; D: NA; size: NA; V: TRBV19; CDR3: CASSSSSGPSSYNEQFF; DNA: TGTGCCAGTAGTTCCTCAAGCGGGCCAAGCTCCTACAATGAGCAGTTCTTC